This TCR beta chain was captured in a study of molecular identifiers for immune sequencing clone quantification. TCR libraries were built in bulk with a published protocol and specific TCR primers. TCRdb independently ran MiXCR on the PCR reads; one entry per CDR3 protein. This table holds about 330,000 distinct CDR3 sequences, roughly 24% found once. Sorting isolated naive CD8 T cells as CD8+CD4-CCR7+CD45RA+ events. This clonotype was seen more than once but under ten times. The antigen is undetermined. The study, taken as a whole, reports: Clones of above 20 RNA copies carried over 99% of effector molecules; in naive cells they carried under 1%.

The clonotype originates from a human donor in good health. Some libraries in this study had Jurkat cell RNA spiked in. Sequenced sample: naive CD8+ T cells from blood, with Jurkat cell RNA spiked in. Noted subset: FACS-sorted CD8+CD4-CCR7+CD45RA+ naive T cells.

CDR3 coding DNA: TGTGCCAGCAGATGGTTTAGTGGGAGGAACACTGAAGCTTTCTTT. Translating gives CASRWFSGRNTEAFF. This chain connects TRBV2 to TRBJ1-1; D is undetermined. The germline gives CDR1 SNHLY, CDR2 FYNNEI. The CDR3 totals 15 residues. V was clipped by 6 bases and J by 1 base, with 15 bases between them.